Reported below is one T cell receptor beta chain. Its antigen is unknown. The data were taken from a study of Ad26.COV2.S vaccination and SARS-CoV-2 variants. General study results and limits: Breadth of non-spike TCRs did not differ between vaccinees and placebo recipients.

As to treatment: some 20 received Ad26.COV2.S at low or high dose, single or two shots; several received placebo; per-sample allocation not given. Day 63 following the first vaccine or placebo injection was when the samples were taken. CDR3 length equals 15 residues. Germline values: CDR1 LGHDT, CDR2 YNNKEL (reference sequence). Losses at the gene ends were 4 bases for V and 5 bases for J; bases not matched to a gene: 5. Some clones are missing from TCRdb's copy, which holds only in-frame ones; the method was immunoSEQ multiplex PCR. The data contain 380,000 or so clones, about 83% of them singletons.

The sequencing here drew on peripheral blood, taken in a trial of Ad26.COV2.S vaccine versus placebo. This chain connects TRBV3-1 (or the pseudogene TRBV3-2) to TRBJ2-1; 10 bases align to TRBD1. This TCR derives from a person between 18 and 65 years old who received the Ad26.COV2.S COVID-19 vaccine or a placebo. The CDR3 sequence is CASSPGTGDHNEQFF. CDR3 in DNA: TGTGCCAGCAGCCCCGGGACAGGGGACCACAATGAGCAGTTCTTC.